This T cell receptor beta chain is from a study of blood T cell repertoires in COVID-19. The length of the CDR3 is 14 residues. CDR1 and CDR2 from the germline V gene are SGHNT and YYREEE (reference sequence). Trimming removed 4 bases at V and 2 bases at J, with 9 bases between. Profiling relied on immunoSEQ multiplex PCR, and the TCRdb table lists in-frame clones only, not all of them. The table has more than 150,000 clones, roughly 80% seen once. The chain couples TRBV5-4 to TRBJ2-2; maybe TRBD2 (5 bases). The TCR sequence derives from a man in his fifties or sixties with active or convalescent COVID-19. Source material: peripheral blood. The CDR3 sequence: CASSPRTNTGELFF. CDR3 coding DNA: TGTGCCAGCAGCCCCCGGACTAACACCGGGGAGCTGTTTTTT.